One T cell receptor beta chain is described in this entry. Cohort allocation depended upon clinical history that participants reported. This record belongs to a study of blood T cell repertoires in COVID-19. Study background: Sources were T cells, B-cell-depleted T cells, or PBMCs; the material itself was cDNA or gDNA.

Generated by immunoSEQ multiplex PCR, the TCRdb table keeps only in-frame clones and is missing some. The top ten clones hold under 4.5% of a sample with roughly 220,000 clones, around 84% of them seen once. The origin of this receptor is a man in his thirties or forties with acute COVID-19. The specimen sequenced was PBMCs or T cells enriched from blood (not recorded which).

The CDR3 here is CASKDRGRQPQHF. As DNA, the CDR3 is TGCGCCAGCAAAGACAGGGGGCGACAGCCCCAGCATTTT. This chain uses TRBV10-1 with TRBJ1-5; 10 bases are shared with TRBD1. CDR3 size: 13 residues. Germline CDR1 reads WNHNN; CDR2 reads SYGVQD (reference sequence). Trimming removed 7 bases from V and 7 bases from J; junction bases left unmatched: 4.